This TCR beta chain emerged from a study of Ad26.COV2.S vaccination and SARS-CoV-2 variants. Noted treatment: 15 to 20 received Ad26.COV2.S at low or high dose, single or two shots; 5 received placebo; per-sample allocation not given. Day 63 following the first vaccine or placebo injection was when the samples were taken. The shot given was an Ad26 vector that makes Wuhan-strain SARS-CoV-2 spike. The assay was immunoSEQ multiplex PCR, and TCRdb's table has in-frame clones only and misses some. The sample records about 400,000 clones, approximately 89% being singletons. The CDR3 covers 14 residues. Trimming left V 0 bases short and J 7 bases short, with 14 bases between. Looked up from germline, CDR1 is SGHRS and CDR2 is YFSETQ. The study, taken as a whole, reports: Measures of TCR breadth and depth may have fallen short of total T cell responses.

In this sample, this clone turned up a few times. Its antigen remains unidentified. The rearrangement uses TRBV5-1 and TRBJ2-7; tentative D call: TRBD2 (6 bases). The sequencing used peripheral blood, collected in a trial of Ad26.COV2.S vaccine versus placebo. This TCR derives from a person between 18 and 65 years old who received the Ad26.COV2.S COVID-19 vaccine or a placebo. CDR3 bases: TGCGCCAGCAGCTTGGCGGGACTCCTGGGGGAGCAGTACTTC. Translated, it gives CASSLAGLLGEQYF.